The sequence of this TCR beta chain was determined in a study of blood T cell repertoires in COVID-19. At the level of the study: There were acute and convalescent COVID-19 samples, and they came from the United States, Italy and Spain. The analysed material was cDNA or gDNA that came from T cells, B-cell-depleted T cells, or PBMCs.

This CDR3 comprises 12 residues. In this sample, this clone turned up a few times. Profiled with immunoSEQ multiplex PCR; TCRdb holds only in-frame clones, not every one. The top ten clones hold approximately 45% of a sample with about 150,000 clones, roughly 84% of them seen once. Sequenced sample: peripheral blood. The rearrangement links TRBV21-1 to TRBJ1-1. TRBV21-1 is designated a pseudogene. The receptor was isolated from a human donor in a cohort sampled during active COVID-19. The CDR3: CASSNRGTEAFF. CDR3 DNA: TGTGCCAGCAGCAATCGGGGCACTGAAGCTTTCTTT.